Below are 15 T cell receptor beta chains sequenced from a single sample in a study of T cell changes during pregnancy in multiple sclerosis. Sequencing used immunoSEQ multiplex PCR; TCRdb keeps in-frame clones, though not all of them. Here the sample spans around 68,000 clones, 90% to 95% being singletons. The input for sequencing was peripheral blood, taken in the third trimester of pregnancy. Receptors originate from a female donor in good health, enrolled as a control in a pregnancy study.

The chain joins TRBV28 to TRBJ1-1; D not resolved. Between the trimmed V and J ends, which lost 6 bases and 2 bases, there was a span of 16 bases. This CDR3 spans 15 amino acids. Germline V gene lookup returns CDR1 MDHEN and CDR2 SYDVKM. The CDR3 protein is CASRSVFTHNTEAFF. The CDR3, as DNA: TGTGCCAGCAGGTCGGTTTTCACGCACAACACTGAAGCTTTCTTT. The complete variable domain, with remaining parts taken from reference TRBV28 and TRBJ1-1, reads DVKVTQSSRYLVKRTGEKVFLECVQDMDHENMFWYRQDPGLGLRLIYFSYDVKMKEKGDIPEGYSVSREKKERFSLILESASTNQTSMYLCASRSVFTHNTEAFFGQGTRLTVV.

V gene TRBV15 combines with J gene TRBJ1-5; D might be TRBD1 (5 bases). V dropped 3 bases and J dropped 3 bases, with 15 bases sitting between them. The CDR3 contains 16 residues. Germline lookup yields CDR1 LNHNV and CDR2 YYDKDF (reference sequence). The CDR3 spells CATSSHRGLHNQPQHF. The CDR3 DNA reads TGTGCCACCAGCAGCCATAGGGGTCTCCACAATCAGCCCCAGCATTTT.

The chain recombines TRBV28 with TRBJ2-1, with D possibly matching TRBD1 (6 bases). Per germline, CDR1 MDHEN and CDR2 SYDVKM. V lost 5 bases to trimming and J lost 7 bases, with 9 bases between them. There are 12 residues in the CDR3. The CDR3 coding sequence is TGTGCCAGCAGTCAACAGGGAAATGAGCAGTTCTTC. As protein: CASSQQGNEQFF.

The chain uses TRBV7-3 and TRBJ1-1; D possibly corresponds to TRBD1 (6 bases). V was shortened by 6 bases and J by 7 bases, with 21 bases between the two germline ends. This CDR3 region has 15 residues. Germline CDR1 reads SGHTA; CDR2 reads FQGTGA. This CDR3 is CASSSGASSGGEAFF. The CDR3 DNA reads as TGTGCCAGCAGTTCAGGGGCGAGTTCGGGAGGTGAAGCTTTCTTT.

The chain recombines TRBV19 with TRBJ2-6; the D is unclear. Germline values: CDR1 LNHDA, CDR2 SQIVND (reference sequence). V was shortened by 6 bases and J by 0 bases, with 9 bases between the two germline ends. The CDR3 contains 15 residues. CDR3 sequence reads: CASRSQSSGANVLTF. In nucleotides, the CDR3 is TGTGCCAGTAGATCCCAGTCCTCTGGGGCCAACGTCCTGACTTTC.

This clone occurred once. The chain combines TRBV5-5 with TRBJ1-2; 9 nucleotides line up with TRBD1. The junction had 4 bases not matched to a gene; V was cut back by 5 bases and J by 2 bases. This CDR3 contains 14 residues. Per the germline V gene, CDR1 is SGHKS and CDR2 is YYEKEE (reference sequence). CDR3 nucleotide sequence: TGTGCCAGCAGACCGGACAGGGGCAACTATGGCTACACCTTC. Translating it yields CASRPDRGNYGYTF.

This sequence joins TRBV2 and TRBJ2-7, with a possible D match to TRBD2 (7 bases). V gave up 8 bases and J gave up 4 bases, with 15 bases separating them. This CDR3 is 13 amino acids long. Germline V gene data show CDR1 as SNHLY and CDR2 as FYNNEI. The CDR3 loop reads CASDGGGWYEQYF. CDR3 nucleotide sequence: TGTGCCAGCGACGGCGGGGGCTGGTACGAGCAGTACTTC.

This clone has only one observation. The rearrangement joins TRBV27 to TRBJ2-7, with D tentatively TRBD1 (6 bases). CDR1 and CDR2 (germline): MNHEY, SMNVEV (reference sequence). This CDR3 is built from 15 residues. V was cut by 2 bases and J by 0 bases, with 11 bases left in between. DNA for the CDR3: TGTGCCAGCAGTTTAGGAAGGGGGTCCTCCTACGAGCAGTACTTC. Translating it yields CASSLGRGSSYEQYF.

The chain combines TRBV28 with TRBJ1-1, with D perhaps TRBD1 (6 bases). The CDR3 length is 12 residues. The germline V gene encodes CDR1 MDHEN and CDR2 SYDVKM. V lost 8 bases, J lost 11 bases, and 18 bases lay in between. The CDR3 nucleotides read TGTGCCAGCGAGGACAGTGCCTCTGTCGCTTTCTTT. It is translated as CASEDSASVAFF.

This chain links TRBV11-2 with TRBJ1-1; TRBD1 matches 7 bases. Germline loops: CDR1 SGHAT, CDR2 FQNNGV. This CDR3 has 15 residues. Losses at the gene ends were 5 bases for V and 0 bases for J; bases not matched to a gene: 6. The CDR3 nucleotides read TGTGCCAGCAGCCCCATGGGACAGTTGAACACTGAAGCTTTCTTT. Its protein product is CASSPMGQLNTEAFF.

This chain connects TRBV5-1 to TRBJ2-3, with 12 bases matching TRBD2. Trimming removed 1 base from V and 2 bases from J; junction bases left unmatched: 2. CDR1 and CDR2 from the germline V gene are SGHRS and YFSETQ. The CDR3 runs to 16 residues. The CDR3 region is CASSLTSGRTTDTQYF. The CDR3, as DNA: TGCGCCAGCAGCTTGACTAGCGGGAGGACCACAGATACGCAGTATTTT.

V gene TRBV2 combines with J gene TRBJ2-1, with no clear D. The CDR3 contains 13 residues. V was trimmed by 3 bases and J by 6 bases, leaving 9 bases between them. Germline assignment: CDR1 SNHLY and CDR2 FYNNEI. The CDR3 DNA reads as TGTGCCAGCAGTGATCCCTGGCCCAATGAGCAGTTCTTC. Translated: CASSDPWPNEQFF.

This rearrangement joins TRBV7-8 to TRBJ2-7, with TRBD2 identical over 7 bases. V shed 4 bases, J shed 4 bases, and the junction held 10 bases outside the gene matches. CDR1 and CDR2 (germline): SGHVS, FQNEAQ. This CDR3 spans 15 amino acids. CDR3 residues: CASSSFAGVGYEQYF. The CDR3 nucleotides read TGTGCCAGCAGCTCTTTTGCGGGGGTAGGGTACGAGCAGTACTTC.

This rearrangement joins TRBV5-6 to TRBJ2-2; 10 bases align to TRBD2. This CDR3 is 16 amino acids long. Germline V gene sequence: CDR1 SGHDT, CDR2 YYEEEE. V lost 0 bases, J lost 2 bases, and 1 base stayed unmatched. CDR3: CASSLELAGNTGELFF. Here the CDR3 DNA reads TGTGCCAGCAGCTTGGAACTAGCGGGAAACACCGGGGAGCTGTTTTTT.

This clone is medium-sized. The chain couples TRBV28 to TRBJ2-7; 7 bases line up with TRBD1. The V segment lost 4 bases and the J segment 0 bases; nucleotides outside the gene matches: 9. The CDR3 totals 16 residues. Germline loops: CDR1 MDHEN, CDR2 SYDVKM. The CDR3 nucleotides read TGTGCCAGCAGTTCTAGGACAGGTACCATCTCCTACGAGCAGTACTTC. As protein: CASSSRTGTISYEQYF.